What follows are 13 T cell receptor beta chains derived from one specimen sequenced in a study of cytomegalovirus exposure and HLA in healthy donors. The method was immunoSEQ multiplex PCR; TCRdb's version includes in-frame clones alone and lacks a portion of them. Among 100,000 to 150,000 clones listed, about 90% were seen once. The specimen sequenced was PBMCs. These receptors came from a man in his thirties or forties in good health and CMV-seronegative.

This chain links TRBV4-1 with TRBJ2-2; D might be TRBD1 (6 bases). Germline-derived CDR1 and CDR2 are MGHRA and YSYEKL. This CDR3 is 15 amino acids long. V lost 3 bases and J 7 bases, leaving 15 bases between the germline ends. The CDR3 DNA reads as TGCGCCAGCAGCCACCCGGGACACCCCATCGGGGAGCTGTTTTTT. It yields the protein CASSHPGHPIGELFF.

J is TRBJ1-4 and V is TRBV7-9; 8 bases line up with TRBD1. This CDR3 has 13 amino acids. The V gene end was trimmed by 3 bases and the J gene end by 7 bases; junction bases not matched to a gene: 1. Germline values: CDR1 SEHNR, CDR2 FQNEAQ (reference sequence). The CDR3 nucleotides are TGTGCCAGCAGCTTCCAGGGGGCTGAAAAACTGTTTTTT. Encoded protein: CASSFQGAEKLFF.

CDR3 in DNA: TGTGCCAGTAGCAACGGACCAGGAGGAACTGAAGCTTTCTTT. Residues: CASSNGPGGTEAFF. The chain joins TRBV19 to TRBJ1-1; D is undetermined. CDR3 length: 14 amino acids. CDR1 is LNHDA and CDR2 is SQIVND in the germline V gene (reference sequence). The V end lost 6 bases, the J end lost 5 bases, and 16 bases lay between the germline ends.

V gene TRBV4-1 combines with J gene TRBJ2-7, with 11 bases lining up with TRBD1. Germline V gene sequence: CDR1 MGHRA, CDR2 YSYEKL. The V gene end was trimmed by 4 bases and the J gene end by 4 bases; junction bases not matched to a gene: 9. This CDR3 comprises 16 residues. The CDR3 DNA sequence: TGCGCCAGCAGCCCCTCCGGGACAGGGGGAGTATACGAGCAGTACTTC. Amino acids: CASSPSGTGGVYEQYF.

The chain uses TRBV7-9 and TRBJ2-7; 8 bases are shared with TRBD1. In germline, CDR1 is SEHNR, CDR2 FQNEAQ (reference sequence). The CDR3 is 16 residues long. After removal of 1 base from V and 3 bases from J, the junction contained 8 bases not matched to a gene. CDR3 amino acids: CASSLGWLDRDYEQYF. In DNA, the CDR3 is TGTGCCAGCAGCTTAGGGTGGTTGGACAGGGACTACGAGCAGTACTTC.

The V and J genes are TRBV7-3 and TRBJ2-1; TRBD1 aligns across 8 bases. The CDR3 runs to 14 residues. Per germline, CDR1 SGHTA and CDR2 FQGTGA. V lost 4 bases to trimming and J lost 3 bases; unmatched junction nucleotides: 2. In DNA form, the CDR3 reads TGTGCCAGCAGCTCCGGGACAGGCTACAATGAGCAGTTCTTC. It encodes CASSSGTGYNEQFF.

The chain carries TRBV18 and TRBJ2-3; 13 positions agree with TRBD2. With 8 bases clipped from V and 5 bases from J, the junction kept 7 bases outside the gene matches. CDR3 length equals 15 residues. The germline V gene has CDR1 KGHSH and CDR2 LQKENI. CDR3: CASRTSGGAGDTQYF. In DNA, the CDR3 is TGTGCCAGCCGTACTAGCGGGGGGGCTGGAGATACGCAGTATTTT.

V usage is TRBV19 and J usage is TRBJ1-2, with D perhaps TRBD1 (5 bases). Germline CDR1 and CDR2: LNHDA and SQIVND (reference sequence). Trimming cost V 7 bases and J 4 bases, with 10 bases left between them. The CDR3 is made up of 12 amino acids. CDR3 nucleotide sequence: TGTGCCAGTACCCACGGGGGCTATGGCTACACCTTC. Translating it yields CASTHGGYGYTF.

V usage is TRBV25-1 and J usage is TRBJ1-1; D gene uncertain. The germline V gene has CDR1 MGHDK and CDR2 SYGVNS. Trimming removed 8 bases at V and 1 base at J, with 8 bases between. The CDR3 loop spans 12 amino acids. The CDR3 is CASERGNTEAFF. CDR3 bases: TGTGCCAGCGAACGGGGGAACACTGAAGCTTTCTTT.

The chain links TRBV4-1 to TRBJ2-7; no clear D. This CDR3 comprises 14 residues. CDR1 and CDR2 from the germline V gene are MGHRA and YSYEKL. The ends were cut back, 0 bases at V and 3 bases at J, with 9 bases in the middle. This CDR3 is CASSQESESYEQYF. Written as DNA, the CDR3 is TGCGCCAGCAGCCAAGAGTCGGAGAGCTACGAGCAGTACTTC.

J is TRBJ1-1 and V is TRBV19; TRBD1 is a possible D gene (5 bases). The germline V gene encodes CDR1 LNHDA and CDR2 SQIVND (reference sequence). V lost 10 bases and J 6 bases, leaving 12 bases between the germline ends. CDR3 length: 11 amino acids. The CDR3 DNA is TGTGCCACTTTCACGGGGGCTGAAGCTTTCTTT. Its translation is CATFTGAEAFF. Complete variable domain (other parts from reference TRBV19 and TRBJ1-1): DGGITQSPKYLFRKEGQNVTLSCEQNLNHDAMYWYRQDPGQGLRLIYYSQIVNDFQKGDIAEGYSVSREKKESFPLTVTSAQKNPTAFYLCATFTGAEAFFGQGTRLTVV.

This rearrangement joins TRBV4-3 to TRBJ1-5, with D tentatively TRBD1 (5 bases). This CDR3 is built from 13 residues. CDR1 is LGHNA, CDR2 YSLEER, per germline. The V and J ends lost 4 bases and 7 bases respectively, with 11 bases between them. CDR3 DNA: TGCGCCAGCAGCCCCGGCGGGGGGCAGCCCCAGCATTTT. This codes for CASSPGGGQPQHF.

The chain joins TRBV27 to TRBJ1-3; 7 positions match TRBD1. V lost 7 bases, J lost 0 bases, and 9 bases stayed unmatched. The CDR3 totals 16 residues. Germline V lookup: CDR1 MNHEY, CDR2 SMNVEV (reference sequence). Here the CDR3 DNA reads TGTGCCAGCAAGCCACAGGGGATTAGCTCTGGAAACACCATATATTTT. Protein product: CASKPQGISSGNTIYF.